Described below is a single TCR beta chain sequence and its context. The data were taken from a study of blood T cell repertoires in COVID-19. Overall study context: Donors in the United States, Italy and Spain gave samples during acute or convalescent COVID-19. In each case, the material was cDNA or gDNA derived from T cells, B-cell-depleted T cells, or PBMCs.

CDR1 and CDR2 (germline): LGHDT, YNNKEL (reference sequence). Trimming pared 8 bases from V and 5 bases from J, leaving 15 bases between. CDR3 length: 13 amino acids. Original data processing: Estimation of nucleated cell counts relied on the amplification of reference gene primers. Profiling relied on immunoSEQ multiplex PCR, and the TCRdb table lists in-frame clones only, not all of them. That table supplies the V and J calls and clone size; D and trimming were determined from the DNA. The data show 250,000 to 300,000 clones, approximately 91% seen once. The sample was peripheral blood. The chain recombines TRBV3-1 (or the pseudogene TRBV3-2) with TRBJ2-5, with D perhaps matching TRBD2 (6 bases). The sequence was obtained from a woman between 40 and 55 years old who had recovered from COVID-19. As DNA, the CDR3 is TGTGCCAGCGCCCGGGACTTCGGGGAGACCCAGTACTTC. This encodes CASARDFGETQYF.